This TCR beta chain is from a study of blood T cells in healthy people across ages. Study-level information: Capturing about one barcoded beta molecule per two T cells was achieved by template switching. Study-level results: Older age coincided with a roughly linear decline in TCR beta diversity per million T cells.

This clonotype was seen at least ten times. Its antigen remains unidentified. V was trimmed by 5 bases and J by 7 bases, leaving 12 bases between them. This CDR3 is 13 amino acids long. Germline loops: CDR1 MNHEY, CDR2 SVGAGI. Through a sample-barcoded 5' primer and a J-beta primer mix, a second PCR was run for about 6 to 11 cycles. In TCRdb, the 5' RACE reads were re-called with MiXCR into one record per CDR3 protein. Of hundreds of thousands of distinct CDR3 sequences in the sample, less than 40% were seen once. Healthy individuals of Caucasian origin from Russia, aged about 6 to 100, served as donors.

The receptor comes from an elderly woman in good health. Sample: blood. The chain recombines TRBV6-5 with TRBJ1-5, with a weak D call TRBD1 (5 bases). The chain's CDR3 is CASSKTVLQPQHF. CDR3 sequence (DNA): TGTGCCAGCAGTAAGACAGTCTTGCAGCCCCAGCATTTT.